These T cell receptor beta chains were read from a single sample in a study of cytomegalovirus exposure and HLA in healthy donors. Profiling relied on immunoSEQ multiplex PCR, and the TCRdb table lists in-frame clones only, not all of them. This sample has some 98,000 clones, with roughly two thirds found just once. Sequencing was done on a sample of PBMCs. The receptors stem from a middle-aged man in good health and CMV-seronegative. Both conserved end residues are part of each CDR3. Fields, in order: D gene, V gene, clone size, J gene, CDR3 DNA, CDR3 protein. A D gene is named only where the DNA matches it firmly. Where a row states a size, it is once, few, many or the class of an expanded clone; other rows omit it.

>TRBD2|TRBV4-3|.|TRBJ2-1
TGCGCCAGCAGCCAGATAACTAGCGGGGGCAATGAGCAGTTCTTC
CASSQITSGGNEQFF
>.|TRBV15|.|TRBJ1-2
TGTGCCACCAGCAGGGACATCCTGAACTATGGCTACACCTTC
CATSRDILNYGYTF
>TRBD1|TRBV7-2|.|TRBJ2-7
TGTGCCAGCGGGCAGGGGGCTGTCGAGCAGTACTTC
CASGQGAVEQYF
>.|TRBV9|.|TRBJ2-3
TGTGCCAGCAGCGTTGGGGGCAAAGATACGCAGTATTTT
CASSVGGKDTQYF
>TRBD2|TRBV2|.|TRBJ2-7
TGTGCCAGCAGTCCCGCCGGACTAGCGGGAGGGCCTGGCGAGCAGTACTTC
CASSPAGLAGGPGEQYF
>.|TRBV5-1|.|TRBJ1-2
TGCGCCAGCACCGAGGCCGGGAGGGTACCTGAGTATGGCTACACCTTC
CASTEAGRVPEYGYTF
>.|TRBV5-5|once|TRBJ2-1
TGTGCCAGCAGCCTTGGGGGCGACTCCTACAATGAGCAGTTCTTC
CASSLGGDSYNEQFF
>TRBD1|TRBV19|.|TRBJ1-5
TGTGCCAGTAGTTCCTGGACAGGGGATAGTCAGCCCCAGCATTTT
CASSSWTGDSQPQHF
>.|TRBV5-6|.|TRBJ2-7
TGTGCCAGCAGCTGGGTAGGGGCGGGGCCGCCCTACGAGCAGTACTTC
CASSWVGAGPPYEQYF
>.|TRBV10-2|.|TRBJ2-7
TGCGCCAGCAGTGAGTCCGGGAACTACTACGAGCAGTACTTC
CASSESGNYYEQYF
>.|TRBV5-1|.|TRBJ2-1
TGCGCCAGCAGCCCTGGGACACTCGGCAATGAGCAGTTCTTC
CASSPGTLGNEQFF
>.|TRBV10-3|.|TRBJ1-4
TGTGCCATCTCGGCAGGGGCTAATGAAAAACTGTTTTTT
CAISAGANEKLFF
>.|TRBV30|few|TRBJ1-2
TGTGCCTGGACCCGAGACAGGATACATGGCTACACCTTC
CAWTRDRIHGYTF
>.|TRBV7-2|.|TRBJ2-7
TGTGCCAGCAGCGCCATCGGTTACGAGCAGTACTTC
CASSAIGYEQYF
>TRBD2|TRBV11-2|.|TRBJ2-7
TGTGCCAGCAGGGGACTAGCGGGTCCCTACGAGCAGTACTTC
CASRGLAGPYEQYF
>.|TRBV29-1|.|TRBJ1-2
TGCAGCGTTGGGGGGAGGGGTGGCCACACCTTC
CSVGGRGGHTF
>TRBD1|TRBV7-6|.|TRBJ1-6
TGTGCCAGCAGCCCGGGGACAGGGCCTTACCCTGCTTCACCCCTCCACTTT
CASSPGTGPYPASPLHF
>TRBD1|TRBV5-8|.|TRBJ1-5
TGTGCCAGCAGCAAGGGACAGGGCTATCAGCCCCAGCATTTT
CASSKGQGYQPQHF
>.|TRBV10-3|.|TRBJ2-3
TGTGCCACATTGGGAGATTCTAGCACAGATACGCAGTATTTT
CATLGDSSTDTQYF
>.|TRBV2|few|TRBJ2-5
TGTGCCAGTGGCCAACGGGGGCAAGAGACCCAGTACTTC
CASGQRGQETQYF
>TRBD1|TRBV9|.|TRBJ1-2
TGTGCCAGCAGCCCGCGGACAGGACGAAACTATGGCTACACCTTC
CASSPRTGRNYGYTF
>.|TRBV28|.|TRBJ2-7
TGTGCCAGCAGTTCCGGAGTGGGCAGGGGTACCTACGAGCAGTACTTC
CASSSGVGRGTYEQYF
>.|TRBV5-1|few|TRBJ2-7
TGCGCCAGCCGACGACAGGTCCGCTCCTACGAGCAGTACTTC
CASRRQVRSYEQYF
>.|TRBV19|.|TRBJ1-2
TGTGCCAGTAGTATAGAAGGCCGGGGCGGGAGCCACACCTTC
CASSIEGRGGSHTF
>TRBD1|TRBV6-5|.|TRBJ1-2
TGTGCCAGCAGAGGACAGGGGGAAACAAACTATGGCTACACCTTC
CASRGQGETNYGYTF
>TRBD1|TRBV18|.|TRBJ1-5
TGTGCCAGCTCACCGACGACAGGGGGAAATCAGCCCCAGCATTTT
CASSPTTGGNQPQHF
>.|TRBV15|.|TRBJ1-6
TGTGCCACCAGCGGCAGCTCCTATAATTCACCCCTCCACTTT
CATSGSSYNSPLHF
>.|TRBV6-5|few|TRBJ1-1
TGTGCCAGCAGTTACCTAGGGGACTTTGAAGCTTTCTTT
CASSYLGDFEAFF
>TRBD1|TRBV28|.|TRBJ1-4
TGTGCCACCGACTACAGGGGGAATGAAAAACTGTTTTTT
CATDYRGNEKLFF
>TRBD1|TRBV5-5|.|TRBJ1-5
TGTGCCAGCAGCGGGGGACAGTATGGGAGGAGTCAGCCCCAGCATTTT
CASSGGQYGRSQPQHF
>.|TRBV2|once|TRBJ1-1
TGTGCCAGCAAACCTTGGGGCGGGGGAGGCGGGACTGAAGCTTTCTTT
CASKPWGGGGGTEAFF
>TRBD1|TRBV19|.|TRBJ1-2
TGTGCCAGTAGCGCACAGGGGCAACATACGTATAGCTATGGCTACACCTTC
CASSAQGQHTYSYGYTF
>.|TRBV28|.|TRBJ2-5
TGTGCCAGCAGCCAAGGGTGGAGGCAAGAGACCCAGTACTTC
CASSQGWRQETQYF
>.|TRBV6-6|.|TRBJ1-5
TGTGCCAGCAGTTACTCTGCCGGGGAGTTTAATCAGCCCCAGCATTTT
CASSYSAGEFNQPQHF
>.|TRBV28|.|TRBJ1-2
TGTGCCAGCAGTTTTGGGCAGGGCCGAGGCTACACCTTC
CASSFGQGRGYTF
>.|TRBV19|.|TRBJ1-6
TGTGCCAGTAGTAGTGCCCTAAATTCACCCCTCCACTTT
CASSSALNSPLHF
>.|TRBV21-1|once|TRBJ1-2
TGTGCCAGCAGCGAAACCTCGGGGACTAGTGGGCCCTCCCGTTATGGCTACACCTTC
CASSETSGTSGPSRYGYTF
>.|TRBV5-6|.|TRBJ1-3
TGTGCCAGCAGCTTGGCCAGGGGCGTTATGGGAAACACCATATATTTT
CASSLARGVMGNTIYF
>.|TRBV28|.|TRBJ1-4
TGTGCCAGCAGTCTACCAAAACAGGGAAATGGGGAAAAACTGTTTTTT
CASSLPKQGNGEKLFF
>.|TRBV5-1|few|TRBJ1-3
TGCGCCAGCAGCGCGGGACCCGGAGGAAACACCATATATTTT
CASSAGPGGNTIYF
>TRBD1|TRBV4-2|.|TRBJ2-1
TGTGCCAGCAGCCAAGAAGTCGTCCAGGGACAGGGGGACAATGAGCAGTTCTTC
CASSQEVVQGQGDNEQFF